This passage covers 13 T cell receptor beta chains from one sample sequenced in a study of T cell responses to AZD1222 COVID-19 vaccine. Measured with immunoSEQ multiplex PCR; TCRdb has only the in-frame clones, and not every one. This sample has 120,000 or so clones, with 92% found just once. The input for sequencing was peripheral blood, taken on day 0 of AZD1222 vaccination. The source of these receptors is an adult in good health.

The table lists this clone with a count of one. The J gene is TRBJ1-2, the V gene TRBV28, with D unclear. Trimming removed 7 bases from V and 13 bases from J, with 16 bases in between. The CDR3 contains 11 residues. The germline V gene has CDR1 MDHEN and CDR2 SYDVKM. The CDR3 DNA reads TGTGCCAGCACCGATTACCCCCGGATCACCTTC. Translated: CASTDYPRITF.

This clone was detected a few times. The chain employs TRBV20-1 and TRBJ1-5; D remains ambiguous. Trimming removed 3 bases at V and 6 bases at J, with 15 bases between. CDR3 length equals 14 residues. Germline V gene sequence: CDR1 DFQATT, CDR2 SNEGSKA (reference sequence). The CDR3 coding sequence is TGCAGTGCTAGTCGGGTTGGGATGGGTCAGCCCCAGCATTTT. As protein: CSASRVGMGQPQHF.

A remark on this clone: Other nucleotide sequences from this sample produce the same CDR3. The chain recombines TRBV7-9 with TRBJ2-3; no clear D. In germline, CDR1 is SEHNR, CDR2 FQNEAQ (reference sequence). The CDR3 is 11 amino acids. Trimming cost V 5 bases and J 0 bases, with 0 bases left between them. CDR3 residues: CASSSTDTQYF. The CDR3 region has the DNA TGTGCCAGCAGCAGCACAGATACGCAGTATTTT. The variable domain in full, completed from reference TRBV7-9 and TRBJ2-3, reads DTGVSQNPRHKITKRGQNVTFRCDPISEHNRLYWYRQTLGQGPEFLTYFQNEAQLEKSRLLSDRFSAERPKGSFSTLEIQRTEQGDSAMYLCASSSTDTQYFGPGTRLTVL.

The genes are TRBV28 and TRBJ1-5; no definite D call. V was pared by 7 bases and J by 2 bases, with 15 bases between. Germline CDR1 reads MDHEN; CDR2 reads SYDVKM. The CDR3 covers 15 residues. CDR3: CASTERGRGNQPQHF. The DNA for the CDR3 is TGTGCCAGCACCGAGCGGGGTCGGGGCAATCAGCCCCAGCATTTT.

This sequence joins TRBV27 and TRBJ2-1, with 8 bases lining up with TRBD2. This CDR3 region has 14 residues. Germline V CDR1 and CDR2: MNHEY, SMNVEV (reference sequence). J was trimmed by 9 bases and V by 3 bases; bases with no gene match: 7. Here the CDR3 DNA reads TGTGCCAGCAGTTTTATAGCGGGATGGGGTGAGCAGTTCTTC. Translating it yields CASSFIAGWGEQFF.

V is TRBV7-9 and J is TRBJ1-3; the D gene is possibly TRBD1 (6 bases). The ends were cut back, 0 bases at V and 2 bases at J, with 11 bases in the middle. Germline V lookup: CDR1 SEHNR, CDR2 FQNEAQ (reference sequence). CDR3 size: 16 residues. The CDR3 spells CASSLAVRGAGNTIYF. The CDR3 DNA reads as TGTGCCAGCAGCTTAGCAGTCAGGGGAGCTGGAAACACCATATATTTT.

V usage is TRBV3-1 (or the pseudogene TRBV3-2) and J usage is TRBJ2-7; D unresolved. The CDR3 extends over 15 amino acids. Germline assignment: CDR1 LGHDT and CDR2 YNNKEL (reference sequence). Trimming took off 6 bases at V and 0 bases at J, with 15 bases between the two ends. CDR3: CASRLLSASSYEQYF. CDR3 sequence (DNA): TGTGCCAGCAGGCTTCTTAGTGCCTCCTCCTACGAGCAGTACTTC.

The chain couples TRBV5-8 to TRBJ2-5; D unresolved. The CDR3 is 15 residues long. Trimming pared 3 bases from V and 4 bases from J, leaving 16 bases between. Per the germline V gene, CDR1 is SGHTS and CDR2 is YDEGEE. In DNA form, the CDR3 reads TGTGCCAGCAGCTATGGACGGGCAACCGGAGAGACCCAGTACTTC. It codes for CASSYGRATGETQYF.

This chain connects TRBV12-3 or TRBV12-4 to TRBJ2-1; D is tentatively TRBD1 or TRBD2 (5 bases each). CDR3 length: 13 residues. V shed 2 bases and J shed 10 bases, with 12 bases lying between them. The chain's CDR3 is CASSLLKGDEQFF. The CDR3 DNA reads TGTGCCAGCAGTTTACTCAAAGGGGACGAGCAGTTCTTC.

This clone has just one count. The chain carries TRBV9 and TRBJ2-3, with 9 bases matching TRBD2. Looked up from germline, CDR1 is SGDLS and CDR2 is YYNGEE. CDR3 length: 17 residues. V gave up 4 bases and J gave up 0 bases; unmatched junction bases: 9. The CDR3 sequence: CASSRGGGHLSTDTQYF. The CDR3 DNA reads as TGTGCCAGCAGCCGCGGGGGGGGCCACCTTAGCACAGATACGCAGTATTTT.

J is TRBJ1-2 and V is TRBV5-1; no clear D gene. The CDR3 length is 13 residues. Germline lookup yields CDR1 SGHRS and CDR2 YFSETQ. V lost 6 bases to trimming and J lost 7 bases, with 16 bases between them. The CDR3 reads CASTPDTEPGYTF. DNA for the CDR3: TGCGCCAGCACCCCAGACACCGAGCCTGGCTACACCTTC. Looking up the rest from reference TRBV5-1 and TRBJ1-2 gives the full variable domain: KAGVTQTPRYLIKTRGQQVTLSCSPISGHRSVSWYQQTPGQGLQFLFEYFSETQRNKGNFPGRFSGRQFSNSRSEMNVSTLELGDSALYLCASTPDTEPGYTFGSGTRLTVV.

The rearrangement uses TRBV15 and TRBJ1-5; a weak D match, TRBD1 (5 bases). Germline V CDR1 and CDR2: LNHNV, YYDKDF (reference sequence). CDR3 length: 13 amino acids. Trimming took off 5 bases at V and 5 bases at J, with 10 bases between the two ends. Written as DNA, the CDR3 is TGTGCCACCAGCGGGGCGGCCGATCAGCCCCAGCATTTT. Amino acids: CATSGAADQPQHF.

V is TRBV30 and J is TRBJ2-7; possibly TRBD1 or TRBD2 for D (5 bases each). The germline CDR1 and CDR2 sequences are GTSNPN and SVGIG (reference sequence). The CDR3 has 14 residues. V lost 1 base and J 2 bases, leaving 12 bases between the germline ends. CDR3 loop: CAWSGGIPAYEQYF. The CDR3 bases are TGTGCCTGGAGTGGGGGGATACCAGCCTACGAGCAGTACTTC.